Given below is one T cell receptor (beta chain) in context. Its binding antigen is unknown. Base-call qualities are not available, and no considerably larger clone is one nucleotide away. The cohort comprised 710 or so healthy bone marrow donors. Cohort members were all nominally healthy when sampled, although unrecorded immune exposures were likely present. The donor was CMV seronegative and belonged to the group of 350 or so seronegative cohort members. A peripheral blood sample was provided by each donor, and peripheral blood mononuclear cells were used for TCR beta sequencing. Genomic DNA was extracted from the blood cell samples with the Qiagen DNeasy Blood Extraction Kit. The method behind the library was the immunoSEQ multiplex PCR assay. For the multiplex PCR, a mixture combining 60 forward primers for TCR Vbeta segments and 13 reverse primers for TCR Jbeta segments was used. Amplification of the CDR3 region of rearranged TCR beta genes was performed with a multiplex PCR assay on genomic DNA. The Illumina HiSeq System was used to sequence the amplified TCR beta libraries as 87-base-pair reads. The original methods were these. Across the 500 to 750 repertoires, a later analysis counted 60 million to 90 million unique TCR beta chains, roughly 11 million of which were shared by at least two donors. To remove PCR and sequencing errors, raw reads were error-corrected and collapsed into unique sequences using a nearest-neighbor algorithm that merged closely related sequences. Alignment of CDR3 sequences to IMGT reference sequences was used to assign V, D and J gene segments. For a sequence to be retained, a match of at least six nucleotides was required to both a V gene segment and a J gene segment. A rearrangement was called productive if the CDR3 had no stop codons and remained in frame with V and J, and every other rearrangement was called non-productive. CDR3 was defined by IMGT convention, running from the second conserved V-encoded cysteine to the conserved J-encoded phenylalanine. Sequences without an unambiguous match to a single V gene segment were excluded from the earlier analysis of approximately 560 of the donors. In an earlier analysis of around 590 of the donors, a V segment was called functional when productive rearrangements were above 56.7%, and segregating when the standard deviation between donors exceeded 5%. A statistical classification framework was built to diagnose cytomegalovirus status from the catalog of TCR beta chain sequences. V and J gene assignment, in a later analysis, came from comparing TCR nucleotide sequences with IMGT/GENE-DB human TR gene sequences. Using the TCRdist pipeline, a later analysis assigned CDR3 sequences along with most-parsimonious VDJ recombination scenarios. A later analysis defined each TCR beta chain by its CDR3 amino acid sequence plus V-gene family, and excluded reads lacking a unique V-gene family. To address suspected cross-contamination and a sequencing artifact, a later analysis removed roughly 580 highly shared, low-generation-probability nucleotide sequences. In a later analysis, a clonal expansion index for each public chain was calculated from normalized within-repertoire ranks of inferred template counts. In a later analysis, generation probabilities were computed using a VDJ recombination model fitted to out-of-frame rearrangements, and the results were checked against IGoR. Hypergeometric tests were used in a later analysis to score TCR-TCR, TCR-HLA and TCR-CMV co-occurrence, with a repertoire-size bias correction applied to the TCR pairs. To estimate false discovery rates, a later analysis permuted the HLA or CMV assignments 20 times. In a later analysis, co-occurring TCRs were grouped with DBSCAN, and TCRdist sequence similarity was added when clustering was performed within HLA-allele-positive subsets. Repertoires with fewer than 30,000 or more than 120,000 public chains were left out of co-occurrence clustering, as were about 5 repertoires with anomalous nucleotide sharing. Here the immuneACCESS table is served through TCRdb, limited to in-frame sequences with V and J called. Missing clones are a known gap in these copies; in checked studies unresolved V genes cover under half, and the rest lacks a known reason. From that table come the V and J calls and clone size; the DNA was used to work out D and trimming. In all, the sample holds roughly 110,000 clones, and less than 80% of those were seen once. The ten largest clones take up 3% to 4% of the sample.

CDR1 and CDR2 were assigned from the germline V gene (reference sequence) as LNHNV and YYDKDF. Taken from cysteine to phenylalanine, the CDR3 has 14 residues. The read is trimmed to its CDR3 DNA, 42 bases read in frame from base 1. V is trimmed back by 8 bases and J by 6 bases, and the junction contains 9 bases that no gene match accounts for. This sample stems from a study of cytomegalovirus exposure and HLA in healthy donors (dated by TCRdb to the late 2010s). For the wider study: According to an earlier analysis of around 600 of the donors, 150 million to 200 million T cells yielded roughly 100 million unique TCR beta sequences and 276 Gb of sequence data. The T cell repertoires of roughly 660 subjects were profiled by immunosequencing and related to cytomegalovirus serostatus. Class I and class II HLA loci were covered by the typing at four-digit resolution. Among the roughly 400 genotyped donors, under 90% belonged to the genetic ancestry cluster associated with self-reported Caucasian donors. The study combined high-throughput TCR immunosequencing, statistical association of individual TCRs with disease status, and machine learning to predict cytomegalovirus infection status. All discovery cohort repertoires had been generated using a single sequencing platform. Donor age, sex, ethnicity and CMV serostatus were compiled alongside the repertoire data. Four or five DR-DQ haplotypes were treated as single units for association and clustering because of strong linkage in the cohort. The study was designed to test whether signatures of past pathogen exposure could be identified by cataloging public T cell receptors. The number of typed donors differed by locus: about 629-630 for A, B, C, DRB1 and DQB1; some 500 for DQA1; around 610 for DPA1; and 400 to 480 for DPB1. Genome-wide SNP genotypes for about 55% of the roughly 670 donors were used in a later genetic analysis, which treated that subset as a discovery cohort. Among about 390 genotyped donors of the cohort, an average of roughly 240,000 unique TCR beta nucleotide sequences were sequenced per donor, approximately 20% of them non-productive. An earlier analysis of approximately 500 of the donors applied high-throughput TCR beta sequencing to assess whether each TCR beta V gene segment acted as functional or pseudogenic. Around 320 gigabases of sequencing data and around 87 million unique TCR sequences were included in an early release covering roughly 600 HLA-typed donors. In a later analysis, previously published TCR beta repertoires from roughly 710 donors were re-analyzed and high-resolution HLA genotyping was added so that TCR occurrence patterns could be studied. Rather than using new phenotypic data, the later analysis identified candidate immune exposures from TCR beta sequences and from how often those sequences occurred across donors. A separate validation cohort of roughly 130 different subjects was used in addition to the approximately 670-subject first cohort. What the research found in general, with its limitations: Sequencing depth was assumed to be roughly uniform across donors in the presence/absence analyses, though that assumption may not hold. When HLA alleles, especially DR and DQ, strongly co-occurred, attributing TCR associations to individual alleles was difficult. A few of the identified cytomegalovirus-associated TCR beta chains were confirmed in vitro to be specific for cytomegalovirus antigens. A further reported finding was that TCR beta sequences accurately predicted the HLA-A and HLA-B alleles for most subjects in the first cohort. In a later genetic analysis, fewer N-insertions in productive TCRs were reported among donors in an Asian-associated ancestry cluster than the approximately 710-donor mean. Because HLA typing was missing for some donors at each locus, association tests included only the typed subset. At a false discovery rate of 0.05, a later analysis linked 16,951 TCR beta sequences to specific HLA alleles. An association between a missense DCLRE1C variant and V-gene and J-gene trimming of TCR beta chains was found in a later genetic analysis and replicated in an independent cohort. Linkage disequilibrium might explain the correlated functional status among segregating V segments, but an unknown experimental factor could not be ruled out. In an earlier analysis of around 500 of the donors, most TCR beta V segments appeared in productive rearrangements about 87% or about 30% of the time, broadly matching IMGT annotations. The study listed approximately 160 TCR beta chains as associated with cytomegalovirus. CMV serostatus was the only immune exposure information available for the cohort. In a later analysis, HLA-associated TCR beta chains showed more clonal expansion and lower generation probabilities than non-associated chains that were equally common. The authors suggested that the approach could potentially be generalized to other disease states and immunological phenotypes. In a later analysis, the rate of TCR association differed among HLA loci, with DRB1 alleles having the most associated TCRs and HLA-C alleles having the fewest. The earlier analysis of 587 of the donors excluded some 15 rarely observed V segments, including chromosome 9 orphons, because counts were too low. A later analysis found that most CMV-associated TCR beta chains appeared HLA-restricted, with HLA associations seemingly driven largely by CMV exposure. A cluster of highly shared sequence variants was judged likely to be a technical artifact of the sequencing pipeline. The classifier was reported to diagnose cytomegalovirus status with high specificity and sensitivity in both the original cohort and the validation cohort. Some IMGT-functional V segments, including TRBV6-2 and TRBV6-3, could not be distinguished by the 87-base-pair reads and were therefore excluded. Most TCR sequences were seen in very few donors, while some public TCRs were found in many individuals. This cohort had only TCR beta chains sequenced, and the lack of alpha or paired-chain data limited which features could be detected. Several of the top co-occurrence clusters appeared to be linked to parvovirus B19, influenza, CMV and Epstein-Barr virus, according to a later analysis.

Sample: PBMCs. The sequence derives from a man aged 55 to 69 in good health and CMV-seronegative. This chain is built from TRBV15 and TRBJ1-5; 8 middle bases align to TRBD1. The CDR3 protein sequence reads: CATQDRELGQPQHF. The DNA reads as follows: TGTGCCACCCAGGACAGGGAGCTCGGTCAGCCCCAGCATTTT.